These 19 T cell receptor beta chains originate from one sample sequenced in a study of blood T cell repertoires in COVID-19. Using immunoSEQ multiplex PCR, the repertoire was profiled, and TCRdb retains in-frame clones only, with some absent. Of about 190,000 clones in the sample, about three quarters were seen once. The specimen was peripheral blood. The source is an elderly woman with active or convalescent COVID-19.

V and J are TRBV4-1 and TRBJ2-3; the match to TRBD1 covers 9 bases. CDR3 length: 17 residues. The ends lost 3 bases at V and 2 bases at J; junction bases unmatched: 9. Germline lookup yields CDR1 MGHRA and CDR2 YSYEKL. Here the CDR3 reads CASSQGPGTGSTDTQYF. CDR3 coding DNA: TGCGCCAGCAGCCAGGGTCCCGGGACAGGGTCCACAGATACGCAGTATTTT.

The chain couples TRBV4-2 to TRBJ2-7, with TRBD1 as a possible D gene (5 bases). Trimming stripped 3 bases from V and 5 bases from J, with 17 bases between. Germline V gives CDR1 LGHNA, CDR2 YNFKEQ. The length of the CDR3 is 15 residues. The CDR3 is CASSQDRGTRDEQYF. The CDR3 region has the DNA TGTGCCAGCAGCCAGGATAGGGGTACTCGGGACGAGCAGTACTTC.

The chain joins TRBV3-1 (or the pseudogene TRBV3-2) to TRBJ2-6; a possible D gene is TRBD2 (7 bases). Germline V gives CDR1 LGHDT, CDR2 YNNKEL (reference sequence). The V and J ends lost 4 bases and 4 bases respectively, with 11 bases between them. CDR3 length equals 15 residues. The CDR3 bases are TGTGCCAGCAGCCGGGGGGGGCTCGGGGCCAACGTCCTGACTTTC. This encodes CASSRGGLGANVLTF.

This chain connects TRBV27 to TRBJ1-2, with D hard to call. The CDR3 runs 13 residues. The germline gives CDR1 MNHEY, CDR2 SMNVEV (reference sequence). Trimming shortened V by 2 bases and J by 6 bases, and 10 bases separated the two germline ends. The CDR3 DNA reads TGTGCCAGCAGTTTACGGGGAGGCAATGGCTACACCTTC. Its protein product is CASSLRGGNGYTF.

This clone was detected once. The rearrangement joins TRBV5-1 to TRBJ2-7; D gene unclear. Germline V gene data show CDR1 as SGHRS and CDR2 as YFSETQ. This CDR3 is 14 amino acids long. Trimming stripped 0 bases from V and 0 bases from J, with 7 bases between. As DNA, the CDR3 is TGCGCCAGCAGCTTGGACAGCTTCTCCTACGAGCAGTACTTC. Its protein is CASSLDSFSYEQYF. Filled out from reference TRBV5-1 and TRBJ2-7, the complete variable domain reads KAGVTQTPRYLIKTRGQQVTLSCSPISGHRSVSWYQQTPGQGLQFLFEYFSETQRNKGNFPGRFSGRQFSNSRSEMNVSTLELGDSALYLCASSLDSFSYEQYFGPGTRLTVT.

This sequence joins TRBV5-4 and TRBJ2-7; D perhaps matches TRBD2 (5 bases). With 0 bases removed from V and 7 bases from J, the gap between germline ends came to 17 bases. The CDR3 spans 15 residues. CDR1 is SGHNT, CDR2 YYREEE, per germline (reference sequence). The DNA for the CDR3 is TGTGCCAGCAGCTTGGCAGGCCCTGTTACGGGGGAGCAGTACTTC. As protein: CASSLAGPVTGEQYF.

The chain has TRBV6-6 and TRBJ1-5; D not resolved. V was shortened by 0 bases and J by 7 bases, with 7 bases between the two germline ends. The CDR3 sequence is 13 residues long. The V gene's germline CDR1 is MNHNY and CDR2 SVGAGI (reference sequence). The CDR3 spells CASSYSGSQPQHF. For the CDR3, the DNA is TGTGCCAGCAGTTACTCGGGGAGCCAGCCCCAGCATTTT.

The sample holds many counts of this clone. This chain links TRBV2 with TRBJ2-7, with a possible D match to TRBD2 (6 bases). Trimming pared 6 bases from V and 10 bases from J, leaving 13 bases between. CDR1 SNHLY and CDR2 FYNNEI come from the germline V gene. The CDR3 runs 11 residues. The CDR3 spells CASREGSIQYF. The CDR3 DNA is TGTGCCAGCAGGGAGGGATCTATTCAGTACTTC. The full variable domain, in which reference TRBV2 and TRBJ2-7 provide the parts outside the CDR3, is EPEVTQTPSHQVTQMGQEVILRCVPISNHLYFYWYRQILGQKVEFLVSFYNNEISEKSEIFDDQFSVERPDGSNFTLKIRSTKLEDSAMYFCASREGSIQYFGPGTRLTVT.

The chain uses TRBV5-1 and TRBJ1-1; 7 bases are shared with TRBD1. Losses at the gene ends were 4 bases for V and 3 bases for J; bases not matched to a gene: 9. In germline, CDR1 is SGHRS, CDR2 YFSETQ. The CDR3 runs 15 residues. Here the CDR3 reads CASSARGMFDTEAFF. As DNA, the CDR3 is TGCGCCAGCAGCGCCAGGGGGATGTTCGACACTGAAGCTTTCTTT.

The sample holds one count of this clone. This sequence joins TRBV10-3 and TRBJ2-2; 16 bases align to TRBD2. Germline CDR1 and CDR2: ENHRY and SYGVKD. The trim removed 10 bases at V and 3 bases at J, leaving 5 bases unmatched. The CDR3 runs 16 residues. The CDR3 loop is CASGTSGGGHTGELFF. Written as DNA, the CDR3 is TGTGCCAGCGGGACTAGCGGGGGGGGACACACCGGGGAGCTGTTTTTT.

This chain uses TRBV5-1 with TRBJ1-4; 9 bases line up with TRBD1. The germline V gene has CDR1 SGHRS and CDR2 YFSETQ. CDR3 length: 16 amino acids. V was clipped by 0 bases and J by 8 bases; unmatched bases: 8. The CDR3 sequence: CASSLAGRTGEEKLFF. The CDR3 DNA follows: TGCGCCAGCAGCTTGGCAGGAAGGACAGGGGAAGAAAAACTGTTTTTT.

The chain is built from TRBV27 and TRBJ1-2, with 8 bases matching TRBD1. This CDR3 contains 14 residues. CDR1 is MNHEY, CDR2 SMNVEV, per germline (reference sequence). Germline trimming cut 4 bases from V and 5 bases from J; bases unmatched to any gene: 6. The CDR3 loop is CASSSWDRTYGYTF. Written as DNA, the CDR3 is TGTGCCAGCAGTTCCTGGGACAGGACTTATGGCTACACCTTC.

The chain couples TRBV6-5 to TRBJ1-1; 8 bases match TRBD1. Germline trimming cut 6 bases from V and 6 bases from J; bases unmatched to any gene: 9. This CDR3 region has 14 residues. CDR1 and CDR2 (germline): MNHEY, SVGAGI. The CDR3 protein is CASRRQAGGAEAFF. As DNA, the CDR3 is TGTGCCAGCAGACGCCAGGCAGGGGGCGCTGAAGCTTTCTTT.

J is TRBJ1-1 and V is TRBV6-5; 7 bases match TRBD1. Germline values: CDR1 MNHEY, CDR2 SVGAGI. CDR3 length: 12 amino acids. The V gene end was trimmed by 5 bases and the J gene end by 11 bases; junction bases not matched to a gene: 8. CDR3 in DNA: TGTGCCAGCAGTCCCGACAGGGTAGGCGCTTTCTTT. Translating gives CASSPDRVGAFF.

The V gene is TRBV18, the J gene TRBJ1-5, with D hard to call. This CDR3 is 17 amino acids long. CDR1 is KGHSH, CDR2 LQKENI, per germline. V lost 1 base, J lost 1 base, and 14 bases lay in between. DNA for the CDR3: TGTGCCAGCTCACCACAAATTTTGGGAGGAAGCAATCAGCCCCAGCATTTT. Translation gives CASSPQILGGSNQPQHF.

This clone was detected a few times. The chain employs TRBV19 and TRBJ1-1; unclear D gene. This CDR3 has 12 residues. CDR1 is LNHDA, CDR2 SQIVND, per germline (reference sequence). V was clipped by 9 bases and J by 3 bases, with 11 bases between them. The CDR3 loop reads CASHSGYTEAFF. The CDR3 nucleotides are TGTGCCAGCCACTCGGGGTACACTGAAGCTTTCTTT.

This chain connects TRBV18 to TRBJ2-1, with a possible D match to TRBD1 (6 bases). There are 15 residues in the CDR3. The V gene's germline CDR1 is KGHSH and CDR2 LQKENI. Trimming pared 4 bases from V and 0 bases from J, leaving 10 bases between. CDR3 amino acids: CASSLQQGSYNEQFF. The CDR3 nucleotides read TGTGCCAGCTCACTTCAACAGGGCTCCTACAATGAGCAGTTCTTC.

The V call is TRBV29-1, the J call TRBJ2-2, with 11 bases matching TRBD1. V shed 6 bases and J 8 bases; nucleotides not matched to a gene: 8. CDR3 length equals 14 residues. Germline CDR1 SQVTM, CDR2 ANQGSEA. The CDR3 is CSVLGQGAAGELFF. CDR3 sequence (DNA): TGCAGCGTCCTCGGACAGGGGGCTGCGGGGGAGCTGTTTTTT.

The sample holds a few counts of this clone. J is TRBJ1-4 and V is TRBV11-2; D gene uncertain. This CDR3 is built from 14 residues. V lost 5 bases and J 8 bases, leaving 15 bases between the germline ends. Germline V lookup: CDR1 SGHAT, CDR2 FQNNGV. The CDR3 DNA reads as TGTGCCAGCAGCCCAGCGGGCGTTTGGGAAAAACTGTTTTTT. It specifies CASSPAGVWEKLFF.